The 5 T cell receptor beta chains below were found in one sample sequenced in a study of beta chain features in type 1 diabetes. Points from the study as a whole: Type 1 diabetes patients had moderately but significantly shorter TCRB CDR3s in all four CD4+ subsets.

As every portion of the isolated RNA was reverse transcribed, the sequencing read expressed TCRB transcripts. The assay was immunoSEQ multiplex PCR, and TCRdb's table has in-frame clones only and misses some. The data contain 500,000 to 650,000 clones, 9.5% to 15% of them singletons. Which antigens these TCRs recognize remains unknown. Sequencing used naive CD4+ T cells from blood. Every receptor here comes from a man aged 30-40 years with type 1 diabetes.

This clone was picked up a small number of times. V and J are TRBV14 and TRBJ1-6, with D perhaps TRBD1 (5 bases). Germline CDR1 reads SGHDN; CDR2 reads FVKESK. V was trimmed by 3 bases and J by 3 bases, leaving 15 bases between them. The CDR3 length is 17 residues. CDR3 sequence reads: CASSHARLGGYNSPLHF. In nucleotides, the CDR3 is TGTGCCAGCAGCCACGCAAGACTTGGGGGCTATAATTCACCCCTCCACTTT.

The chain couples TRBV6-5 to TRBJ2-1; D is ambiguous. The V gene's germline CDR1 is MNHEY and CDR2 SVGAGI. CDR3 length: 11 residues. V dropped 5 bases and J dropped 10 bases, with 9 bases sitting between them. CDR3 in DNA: TGTGCCAGCAGTGACCGGGCGGAGCAGTTCTTC. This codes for CASSDRAEQFF.

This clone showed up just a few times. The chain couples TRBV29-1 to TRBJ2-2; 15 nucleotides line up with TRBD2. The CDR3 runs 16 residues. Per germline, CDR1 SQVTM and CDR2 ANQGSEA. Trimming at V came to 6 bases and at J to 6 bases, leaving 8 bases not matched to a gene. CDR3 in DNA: TGCAGCGTCACCGGGACTAGCGGGGGGAGGGCCGGGGAGCTGTTTTTT. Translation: CSVTGTSGGRAGELFF.

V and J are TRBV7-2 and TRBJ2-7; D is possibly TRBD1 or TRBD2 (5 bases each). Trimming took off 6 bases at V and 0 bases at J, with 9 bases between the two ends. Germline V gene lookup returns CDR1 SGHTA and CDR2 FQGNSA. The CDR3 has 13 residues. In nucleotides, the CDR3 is TGTGCCAGCAGAGCAGGGAGCTCCTACGAGCAGTACTTC. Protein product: CASRAGSSYEQYF.

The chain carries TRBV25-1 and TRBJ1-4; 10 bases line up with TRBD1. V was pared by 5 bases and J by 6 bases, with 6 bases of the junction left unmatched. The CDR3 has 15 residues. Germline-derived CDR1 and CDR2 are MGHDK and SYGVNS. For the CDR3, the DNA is TGTGCCAGCAGTCCGTGGACAGGGGGGGATGAAAAACTGTTTTTT. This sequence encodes CASSPWTGGDEKLFF.